The rows below give T cell receptor beta chains drawn from one sample of a study of shared T cell receptors in the human thymus. Profiled with immunoSEQ multiplex PCR; TCRdb holds only in-frame clones, not every one. The sample contains hundreds of thousands of clones, roughly 90% of which appear only once. Another study also made use of these data, one on human thymus T cells.

The sequenced sample consisted of thymocytes. All receptors come from a boy less than two years old with a congenital heart defect. Each CDR3 is given with its conserved first and last residue. Each record gives: CDR3 protein, CDR3 length, J gene, V gene.

CASSQDPPPARVHEQYF | 17 | TRBJ2-7 | TRBV4-1
CASSYRSSSGNTIYF | 15 | TRBJ1-3 | TRBV6-6
CASKVGDRSPREAQHF | 16 | TRBJ1-5 | TRBV6-6
CTSSQEPAGGPDEQFF | 16 | TRBJ2-1 | TRBV1
CASSHDRGLSGSLAYEQYF | 19 | TRBJ2-7 | TRBV4-3
CASSLLTSTDTQYF | 14 | TRBJ2-3 | TRBV28
CASSIGGATNYGYTF | 15 | TRBJ1-2 | TRBV19
CASSSGIRTNTGELFF | 16 | TRBJ2-2 | TRBV5-4
CASSPIAGQRYEQYF | 15 | TRBJ2-7 | TRBV7-2
CASGLVPTSQVDGANTGELFF | 21 | TRBJ2-2 | TRBV12-5
CASSLSKRERSSPYNEQFF | 19 | TRBJ2-1 | TRBV11-2
CASRQGARETQYF | 13 | TRBJ2-5 | TRBV7-2
CASSQRRPEGNEQFF | 15 | TRBJ2-1 | TRBV7-9
CASSEGLAGVSDTQYF | 16 | TRBJ2-3 | TRBV2
CASSLVSYEQYF | 12 | TRBJ2-7 | TRBV5-8
CASSPDGGRRKDHSYEQYF | 19 | TRBJ2-7 | TRBV5-1
CASSPETSAGELFF | 14 | TRBJ2-2 | TRBV2
CASSDPAGHLAPDEQFF | 17 | TRBJ2-1 | TRBV6-4
CASKASSETQYF | 12 | TRBJ2-5 | TRBV6-5
CASTPRDRAIEKLFF | 15 | TRBJ1-4 | TRBV19
CASSFSQETGELFF | 14 | TRBJ2-2 | TRBV13
CASSPGRRRTDTQYF | 15 | TRBJ2-3 | TRBV4-1
CASSPEPDRSNQPQHF | 16 | TRBJ1-5 | TRBV7-6
CASLGTGAYEQYF | 13 | TRBJ2-7 | TRBV28
CATTGGKVSGNTIYF | 15 | TRBJ1-3 | TRBV19
CASSLQRADTNYEQYF | 16 | TRBJ2-7 | TRBV7-8
CACRSVCNELAGDYEQYF | 18 | TRBJ2-7 | TRBV21-1
CASSRSQGPAGELFF | 15 | TRBJ2-2 | TRBV5-1
CASTPTGTEAFF | 12 | TRBJ1-1 | TRBV14
CASSHGTGGNEQFF | 14 | TRBJ2-1 | TRBV10-1
CSVVVRGATDTQYF | 14 | TRBJ2-3 | TRBV29-1
CASSFKGLDRTNVLTF | 16 | TRBJ2-6 | TRBV27
CASSRLAGVRYNEQFF | 16 | TRBJ2-1 | TRBV5-6
CASSASDRAYGYTF | 14 | TRBJ1-2 | TRBV5-8
CASSQDTHPVVPSYEQYF | 18 | TRBJ2-7 | TRBV4-1
CASREREGRLRADTQYF | 17 | TRBJ2-3 | TRBV10-2
CASSPPSDVRRYF | 13 | TRBJ2-3 | TRBV28
CASSQVSSYNEQFF | 14 | TRBJ2-1 | TRBV14
CASSLDRGHEQYF | 13 | TRBJ2-7 | TRBV7-2
CASSPRGHEQYF | 12 | TRBJ2-7 | TRBV11-3
CASSQGEAAVETQYF | 15 | TRBJ2-5 | TRBV14
CASSEAHRPPEAFF | 14 | TRBJ1-1 | TRBV6-1
CASSGSAGGGAYEQYF | 16 | TRBJ2-7 | TRBV28
CASSLTAGGPSYEQYF | 16 | TRBJ2-7 | TRBV7-3
CASSPQGDNQYF | 12 | TRBJ2-5 | TRBV25-1
CASSHPGLAGVDEQFF | 16 | TRBJ2-1 | TRBV14
CASKGGYEQYF | 11 | TRBJ2-7 | TRBV5-1
CASVQGVENIQYF | 13 | TRBJ2-4 | TRBV28
CASSLSPPGLALTYEQYF | 18 | TRBJ2-7 | TRBV28
CASSKSEGVETQYF | 14 | TRBJ2-5 | TRBV19
CASSWGGSYNEQFF | 14 | TRBJ2-1 | TRBV5-4
CASSLLFQAFF | 11 | TRBJ1-1 | TRBV16
CASRGPGSYQPQHF | 14 | TRBJ1-5 | TRBV7-9
CASSLAGVTEAFF | 13 | TRBJ1-1 | TRBV7-2
CASSAKRENYYEQYF | 15 | TRBJ2-7 | TRBV18
CASSEPLAAGADTQYF | 16 | TRBJ2-3 | TRBV6-6
CASSPPTMTGPYNEQFF | 17 | TRBJ2-1 | TRBV18
CASSEIAGAEETQYF | 15 | TRBJ2-5 | TRBV10-1